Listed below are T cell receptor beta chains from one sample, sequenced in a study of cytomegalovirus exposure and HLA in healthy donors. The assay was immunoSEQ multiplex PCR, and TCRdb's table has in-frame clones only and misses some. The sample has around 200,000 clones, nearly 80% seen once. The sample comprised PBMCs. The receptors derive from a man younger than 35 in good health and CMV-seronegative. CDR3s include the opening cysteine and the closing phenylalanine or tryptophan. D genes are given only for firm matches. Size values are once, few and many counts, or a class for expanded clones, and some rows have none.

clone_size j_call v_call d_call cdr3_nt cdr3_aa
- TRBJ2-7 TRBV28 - TGTGCCAGCAGTTTATGGGGGGGGGCCATCACCTACGAGCAGTACTTC CASSLWGGAITYEQYF
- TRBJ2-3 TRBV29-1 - TGCAGCGTTATTGGGGGGGCCGGTACGCAGTATTTT CSVIGGAGTQYF
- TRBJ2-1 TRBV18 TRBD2 TGTGCCAGCTCACCACCTAGCGGGAGAGTAGGGTACAATGAGCAGTTCTTC CASSPPSGRVGYNEQFF
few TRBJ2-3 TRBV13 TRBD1 TGTGCCAGCAGCCCTCCGGGACAGGGCCTGGTTGGCACAGATACGCAGTATTTT CASSPPGQGLVGTDTQYF
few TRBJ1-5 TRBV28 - TGTGCCAGCAGTTCAGGGAACCAGCCCCAGCATTTT CASSSGNQPQHF
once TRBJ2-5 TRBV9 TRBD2 TGTGCCAGCAGCTCGGGGGGGGCTGGGCAAGAGACCCAGTACTTC CASSSGGAGQETQYF
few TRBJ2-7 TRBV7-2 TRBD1 TGTGCCAGCAGCTTAGCTGGGACAGGGATTTATGCCTACGAGCAGTACTTC CASSLAGTGIYAYEQYF
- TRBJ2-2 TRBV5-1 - TGCGCCAGCAGCTTACGAGGGAGAGAAACCGGGGAGCTGTTTTTT CASSLRGRETGELFF
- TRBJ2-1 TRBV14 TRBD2 TGTGCCAGCAGCCAAGATAGAAGGACTCTCACGTCCGGACTAGCGCTTTACAATGAGCAGTTCTTC CASSQDRRTLTSGLALYNEQFF
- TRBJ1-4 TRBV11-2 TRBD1 TGTGCCAGCAGCATCGGACAGGGTGCAAAACTGTTTTTT CASSIGQGAKLFF
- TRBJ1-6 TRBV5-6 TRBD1 TGTGCCAGCAGCTTGGTACAGGGGAATTCACCCCTCCACTTT CASSLVQGNSPLHF
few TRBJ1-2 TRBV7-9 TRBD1 TGTGCCAGCCGAGGACAGGGGGATGGCTACACCTTC CASRGQGDGYTF
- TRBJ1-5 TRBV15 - TGTGCCACCAGCAGAGATCAGGGCTATGGCAATCAGCCCCAGCATTTT CATSRDQGYGNQPQHF
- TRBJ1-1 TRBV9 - TGTGCCAGCAGCTCCCTTATGGGGGCTCAGAACACTGAAGCTTTCTTT CASSSLMGAQNTEAFF
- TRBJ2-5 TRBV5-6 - TGTGCCAGCAGCAGCTACCGAGGCCGAGAGACCCAGTACTTC CASSSYRGRETQYF
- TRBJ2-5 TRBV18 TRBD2 TGTGCCAGCTCATTAAAAAAGGCTAGCGGGAGCCCACAAGAGACCCAGTACTTC CASSLKKASGSPQETQYF
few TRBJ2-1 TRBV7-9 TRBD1 TGTGCCAGCAGCCCCCCAGACAGGGGTACCTACAATGAGCAGTTCTTC CASSPPDRGTYNEQFF
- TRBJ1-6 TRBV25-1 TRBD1 TGTGCCAGCAGTGGAGGACAGGCAGGTTCACCCCTCCACTTT CASSGGQAGSPLHF
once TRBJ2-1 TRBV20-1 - TGCAAGGACAGTCGCAATGAGCAGTTCTTC CKDSRNEQFF
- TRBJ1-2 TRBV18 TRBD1 TGTGCCAGCTCACCCTCCGGGACAGGGACGACTTCCGGCTACACCTTC CASSPSGTGTTSGYTF
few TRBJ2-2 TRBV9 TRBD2 TGTGCCAGCAGCGAGGGTGGGCTAGCGGGGTATACCGGGGAGCTGTTTTTT CASSEGGLAGYTGELFF
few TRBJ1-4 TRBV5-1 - TGCGCCAGCAGCTTGGGGTCTACCGCAACTAATGAAAAACTGTTTTTT CASSLGSTATNEKLFF
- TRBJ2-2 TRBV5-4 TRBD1 TGTGCCAGCAGCAGGGGACAGGGGATGAACACCGGGGAGCTGTTTTTT CASSRGQGMNTGELFF
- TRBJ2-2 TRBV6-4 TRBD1 TGTGCCAGCAGTGACGGACAGGGTCGGCCCGGGGAGCTGTTTTTT CASSDGQGRPGELFF
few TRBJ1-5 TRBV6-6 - TGTGCCAGCAGCCCCAGCGGGGGTCAGCCCCAGCATTTT CASSPSGGQPQHF
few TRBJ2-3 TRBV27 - TGTGCCAGCAGTACCCTCCTATTGGGGGACTGGCGGCTCACAGATACGCAGTATTTT CASSTLLLGDWRLTDTQYF
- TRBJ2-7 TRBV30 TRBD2 TGTGCCTGGAGTGTAGGTCGGACGGTGACTAGCGGAGTAACCTACGAGCAGTACTTC CAWSVGRTVTSGVTYEQYF
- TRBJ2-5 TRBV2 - TGTGCCAGCAGTGGTACAGAAGAGACCCAGTACTTC CASSGTEETQYF
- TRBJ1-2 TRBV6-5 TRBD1 TGTGCCAGCAGTTTGTCACTGACAGGGGTCGGCTACACCTTC CASSLSLTGVGYTF
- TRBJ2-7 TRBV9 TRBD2 TGTGCCAGCAGCCCGCCCCCGGGAGGGCGCGAGCAGTACTTC CASSPPPGGREQYF
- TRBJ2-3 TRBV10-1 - TGCGCCAGCAGTGAGATCCCCGGGAGCGTGGGCGGCGCCACAGATACGCAGTATTTT CASSEIPGSVGGATDTQYF
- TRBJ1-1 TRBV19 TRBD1 TGTGCCAGTAGTGACAGGGAGTCTGCTTTCTTT CASSDRESAFF
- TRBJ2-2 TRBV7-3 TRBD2 TGTGCCAGCAGCTCCAGACTAGCACTGGACACCGGGGAGCTGTTTTTT CASSSRLALDTGELFF
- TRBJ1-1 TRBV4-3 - TGCGCCAGCAGCCAAGATACCGCGGGGAACACTGAAGCTTTCTTT CASSQDTAGNTEAFF
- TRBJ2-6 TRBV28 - TGTGCCAGCAGTCCCCCAGGAAACTCTGGGGCCAACGTCCTGACTTTC CASSPPGNSGANVLTF
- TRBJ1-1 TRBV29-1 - TGCAGCGTTGAAGACCCGGGGGGCGAGGCTGAAGCTTTCTTT CSVEDPGGEAEAFF
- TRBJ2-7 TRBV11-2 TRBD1 TGTGCCAGCAGCTTAGATGGGTGGGGACAGGGGATGTCGTACGAGCAGTACTTC CASSLDGWGQGMSYEQYF
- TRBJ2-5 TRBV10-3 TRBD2 TGTGCCATCAGTGATGGGACTAGCGATGGGAGTATGCAGACCCAGTACTTC CAISDGTSDGSMQTQYF
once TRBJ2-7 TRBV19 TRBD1 TGTGCCAGCGGACAGGGACCCCACGAGCAGTACTTC CASGQGPHEQYF
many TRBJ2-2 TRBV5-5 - TGTGCCAGCAGCTTGCCTGGGGCTGGCACCGGGGAGCTGTTTTTT CASSLPGAGTGELFF
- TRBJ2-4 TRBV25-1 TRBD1 TGTGCCAGCAGTGACCGGGGGACAGGGAGGGAAGCCAAAAACATTCAGTACTTC CASSDRGTGREAKNIQYF
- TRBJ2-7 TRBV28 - TGTGCCAGCAGTTTTGGGCCCAAGGGGGAGCAGTACTTC CASSFGPKGEQYF
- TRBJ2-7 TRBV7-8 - TGTGCCAGCAGCTTAGGCCAGGTTTACGAGCAGTACTTC CASSLGQVYEQYF
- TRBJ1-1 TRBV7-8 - TGTGCCACCACCGTAGGGGCTGGGGCCACTGAAGCTTTCTTT CATTVGAGATEAFF
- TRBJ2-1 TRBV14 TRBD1 TGTGCCAGCAGCCAACCACAGGGGCCTATCTCCTACAATGAGCAGTTCTTC CASSQPQGPISYNEQFF
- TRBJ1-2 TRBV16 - TGTGCCAGCAGCCAATCGAGGACATCGCCCTATGGCTACACCTTC CASSQSRTSPYGYTF
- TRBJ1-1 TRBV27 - TGTGCCAGCAGTTTTGGTGGCATACCGCCCGCAGCTTTCTTT CASSFGGIPPAAFF
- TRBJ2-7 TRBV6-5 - TGTGCCAGCAGTTCGGCGAGGGCCTACGAGCAGTACTTC CASSSARAYEQYF
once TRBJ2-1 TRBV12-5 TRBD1 TGTGCTAGTGGCACCGGGACAGCCTACAATGAGCAGTTCTTC CASGTGTAYNEQFF
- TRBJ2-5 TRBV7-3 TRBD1 TGTGCCAGCAGCTTCTCGGGACAGCCACAAGAGACCCAGTACTTC CASSFSGQPQETQYF